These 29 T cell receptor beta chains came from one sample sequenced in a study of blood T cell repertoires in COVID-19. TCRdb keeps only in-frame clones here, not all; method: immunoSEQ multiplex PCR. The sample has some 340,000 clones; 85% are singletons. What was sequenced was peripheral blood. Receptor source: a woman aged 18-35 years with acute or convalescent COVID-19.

The CDR3 protein is CASSQLPTGGGYTF. For the CDR3, the DNA is TGTGCCAGCAGCCAGTTACCGACAGGGGGCGGCTACACCTTC. The chain links TRBV3-1 (or the pseudogene TRBV3-2) to TRBJ1-2, with 10 bases matching TRBD1. From germline, CDR1 is LGHDT and CDR2 YNNKEL (reference sequence). V was clipped by 3 bases and J by 8 bases; unmatched bases: 6. The CDR3 has 14 residues.

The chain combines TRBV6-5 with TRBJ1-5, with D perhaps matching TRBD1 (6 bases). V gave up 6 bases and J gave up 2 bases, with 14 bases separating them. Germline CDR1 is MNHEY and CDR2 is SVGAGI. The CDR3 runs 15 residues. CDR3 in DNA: TGTGCCAGCAGGGACAGACTGTATGGCAATCAGCCCCAGCATTTT. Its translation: CASRDRLYGNQPQHF.

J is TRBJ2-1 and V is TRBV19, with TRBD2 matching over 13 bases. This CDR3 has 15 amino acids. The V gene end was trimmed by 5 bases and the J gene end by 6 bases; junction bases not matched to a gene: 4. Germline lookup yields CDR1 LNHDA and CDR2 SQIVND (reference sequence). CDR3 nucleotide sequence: TGTGCCAGTAGTCCGACTAGCGGGGGGATCAATGAGCAGTTCTTC. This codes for CASSPTSGGINEQFF.

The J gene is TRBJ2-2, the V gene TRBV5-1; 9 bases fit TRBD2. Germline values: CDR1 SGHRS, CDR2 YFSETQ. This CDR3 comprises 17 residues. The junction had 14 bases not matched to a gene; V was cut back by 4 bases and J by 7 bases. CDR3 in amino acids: CASSPSSSGELGGELFF. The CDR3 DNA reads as TGCGCCAGCAGCCCATCCTCTAGCGGGGAGCTAGGCGGGGAGCTGTTTTTT.

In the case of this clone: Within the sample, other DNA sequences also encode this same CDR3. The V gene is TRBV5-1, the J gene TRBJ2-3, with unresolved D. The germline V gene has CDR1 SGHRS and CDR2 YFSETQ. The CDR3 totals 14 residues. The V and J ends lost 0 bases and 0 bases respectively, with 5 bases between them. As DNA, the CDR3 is TGCGCCAGCAGCTTGGCAGGCAGCACAGATACGCAGTATTTT. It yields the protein CASSLAGSTDTQYF.

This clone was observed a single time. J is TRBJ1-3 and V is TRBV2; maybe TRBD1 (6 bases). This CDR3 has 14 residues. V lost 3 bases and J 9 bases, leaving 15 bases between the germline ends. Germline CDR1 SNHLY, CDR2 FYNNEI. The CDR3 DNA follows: TGTGCCAGCAGTGATGGTGGGGGGGCGGCCACCATATATTTT. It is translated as CASSDGGGAATIYF.

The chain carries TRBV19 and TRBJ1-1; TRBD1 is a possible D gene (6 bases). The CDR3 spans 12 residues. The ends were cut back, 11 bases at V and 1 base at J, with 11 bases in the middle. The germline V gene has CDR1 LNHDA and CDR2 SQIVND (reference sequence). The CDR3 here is CAAQQGNTEAFF. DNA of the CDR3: TGTGCCGCACAACAGGGGAACACTGAAGCTTTCTTT.

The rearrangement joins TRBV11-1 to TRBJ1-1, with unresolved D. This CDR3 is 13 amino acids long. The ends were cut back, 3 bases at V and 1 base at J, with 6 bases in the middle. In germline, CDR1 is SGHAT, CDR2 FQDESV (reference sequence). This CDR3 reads CASSLLENTEAFF. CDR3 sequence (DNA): TGTGCCAGCAGCTTGCTAGAGAACACTGAAGCTTTCTTT. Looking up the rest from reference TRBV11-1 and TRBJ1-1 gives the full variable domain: EAEVAQSPRYKITEKSQAVAFWCDPISGHATLYWYRQILGQGPELLVQFQDESVVDDSQLPKDRFSAERLKGVDSTLKIQPAELGDSAMYLCASSLLENTEAFFGQGTRLTVV.

The CDR3 region has the DNA TGTGCCAGCAGCTGGAGACAGGGCAATCAGCCCCAGCATTTT. As protein: CASSWRQGNQPQHF. This sequence joins TRBV5-4 and TRBJ1-5; possibly TRBD1 for D (6 bases). The V end lost 3 bases, the J end lost 2 bases, and 9 bases lay between the germline ends. Germline lookup yields CDR1 SGHNT and CDR2 YYREEE (reference sequence). The length of the CDR3 is 14 residues. Full variable domain (remainder filled in from reference TRBV5-4 and TRBJ1-5): ETGVTQSPTHLIKTRGQQVTLRCSSQSGHNTVSWYQQALGQGPQFIFQYYREEENGRGNFPPRFSGLQFPNYSSELNVNALELDDSALYLCASSWRQGNQPQHFGDGTRLSIL.

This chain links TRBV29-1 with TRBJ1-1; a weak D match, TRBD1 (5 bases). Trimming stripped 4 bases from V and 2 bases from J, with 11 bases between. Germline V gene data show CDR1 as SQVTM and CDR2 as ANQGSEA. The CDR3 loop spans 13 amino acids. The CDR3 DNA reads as TGCAGCGTTGTTCAGGGTGGCAACACTGAAGCTTTCTTT. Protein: CSVVQGGNTEAFF.

The CDR3 loop is CATSDRRGYGYTF. CDR3 in DNA: TGTGCCACCTCGGACAGGCGGGGCTATGGCTACACCTTC. The chain is built from TRBV2 and TRBJ1-2; 7 bases align to TRBD1. Germline V gene data show CDR1 as SNHLY and CDR2 as FYNNEI. This CDR3 region has 13 residues. The trim removed 10 bases at V and 4 bases at J, leaving 9 bases unmatched.

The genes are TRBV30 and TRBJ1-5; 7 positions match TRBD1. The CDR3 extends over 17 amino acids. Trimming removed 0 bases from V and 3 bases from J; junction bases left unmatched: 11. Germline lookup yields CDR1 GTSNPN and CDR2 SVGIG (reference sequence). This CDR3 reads CAWSVPNTGVDNQPQHF. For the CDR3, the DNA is TGTGCCTGGAGTGTACCAAACACAGGGGTTGACAATCAGCCCCAGCATTTT.

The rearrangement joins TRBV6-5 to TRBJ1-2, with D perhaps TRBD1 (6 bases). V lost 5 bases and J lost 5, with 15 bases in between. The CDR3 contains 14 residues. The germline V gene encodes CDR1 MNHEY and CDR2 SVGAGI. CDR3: CASSLQGPTYGYTF. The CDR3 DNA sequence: TGTGCCAGCAGTCTACAGGGTCCTACTTATGGCTACACCTTC.

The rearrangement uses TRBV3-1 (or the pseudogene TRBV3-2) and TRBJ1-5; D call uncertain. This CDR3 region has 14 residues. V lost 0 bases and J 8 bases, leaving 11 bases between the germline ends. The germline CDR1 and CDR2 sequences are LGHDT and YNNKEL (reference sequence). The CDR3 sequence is CASSQDGPLKPQHF. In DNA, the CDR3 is TGTGCCAGCAGCCAAGATGGGCCCCTGAAGCCCCAGCATTTT.

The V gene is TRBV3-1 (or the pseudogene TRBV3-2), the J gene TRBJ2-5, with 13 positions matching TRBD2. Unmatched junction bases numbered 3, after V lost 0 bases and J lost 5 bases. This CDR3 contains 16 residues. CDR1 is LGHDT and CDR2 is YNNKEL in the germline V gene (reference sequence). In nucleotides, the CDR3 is TGTGCCAGCAGCCAAGAACTAGCGGGGGGGCTTGAGACCCAGTACTTC. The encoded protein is CASSQELAGGLETQYF.

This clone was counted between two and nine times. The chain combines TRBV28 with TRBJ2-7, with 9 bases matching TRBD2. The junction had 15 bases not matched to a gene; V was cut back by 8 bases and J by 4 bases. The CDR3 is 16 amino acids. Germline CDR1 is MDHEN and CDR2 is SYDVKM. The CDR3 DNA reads TGTGCCAGCCTTAAGGCGGGAGGGCCTACCGGTTACGAGCAGTACTTC. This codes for CASLKAGGPTGYEQYF.

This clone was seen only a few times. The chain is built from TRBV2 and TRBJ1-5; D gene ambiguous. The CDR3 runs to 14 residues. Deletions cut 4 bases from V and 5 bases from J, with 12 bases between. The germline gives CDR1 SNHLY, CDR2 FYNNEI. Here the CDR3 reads CASSAAGGYQPQHF. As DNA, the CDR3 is TGTGCCAGCAGTGCTGCGGGTGGGTATCAGCCCCAGCATTTT.

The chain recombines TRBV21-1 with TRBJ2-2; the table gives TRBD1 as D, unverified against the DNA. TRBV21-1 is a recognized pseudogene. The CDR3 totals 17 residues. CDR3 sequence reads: CASSNAGANTNTGELFF. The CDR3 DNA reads TGTGCCAGCAGCAACGCAGGGGCCAATACGAACACCGGGGAGCTGTTTTTT.

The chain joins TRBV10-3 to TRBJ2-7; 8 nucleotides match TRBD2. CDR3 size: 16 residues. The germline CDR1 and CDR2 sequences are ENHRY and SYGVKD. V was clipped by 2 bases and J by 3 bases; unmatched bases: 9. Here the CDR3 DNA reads TGTGCCATCAGTGAGAAAGGAGCGGGAGACGGCTACGAGCAGTACTTC. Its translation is CAISEKGAGDGYEQYF.

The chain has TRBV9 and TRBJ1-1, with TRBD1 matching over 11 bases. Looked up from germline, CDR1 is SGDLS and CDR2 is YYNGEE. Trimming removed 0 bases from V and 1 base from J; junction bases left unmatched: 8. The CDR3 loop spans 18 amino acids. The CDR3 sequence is CASSVASGQGGKNTEAFF. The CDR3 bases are TGTGCCAGCAGCGTAGCGTCGGGACAGGGGGGAAAGAACACTGAAGCTTTCTTT.

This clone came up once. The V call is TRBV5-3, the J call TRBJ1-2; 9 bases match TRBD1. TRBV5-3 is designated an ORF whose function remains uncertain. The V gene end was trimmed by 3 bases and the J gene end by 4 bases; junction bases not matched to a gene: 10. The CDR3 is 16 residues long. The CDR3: CARSSAGTGPGYGYTF. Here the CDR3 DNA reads TGTGCCAGAAGCTCGGCCGGGACAGGGCCGGGCTATGGCTACACCTTC.

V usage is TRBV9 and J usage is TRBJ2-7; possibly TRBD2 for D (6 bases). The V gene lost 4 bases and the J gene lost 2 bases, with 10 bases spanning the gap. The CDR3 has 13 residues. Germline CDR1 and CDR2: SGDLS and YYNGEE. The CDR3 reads CASSPREAYEQYF. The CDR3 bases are TGTGCCAGCAGCCCCAGGGAGGCCTACGAGCAGTACTTC.

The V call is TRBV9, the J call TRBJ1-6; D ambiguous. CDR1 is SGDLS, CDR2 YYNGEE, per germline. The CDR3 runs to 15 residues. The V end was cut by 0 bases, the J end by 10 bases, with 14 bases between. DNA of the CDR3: TGTGCCAGCAGCGTAGATTCCCGTTTCGGGTCACCCCTCCACTTT. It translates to CASSVDSRFGSPLHF.

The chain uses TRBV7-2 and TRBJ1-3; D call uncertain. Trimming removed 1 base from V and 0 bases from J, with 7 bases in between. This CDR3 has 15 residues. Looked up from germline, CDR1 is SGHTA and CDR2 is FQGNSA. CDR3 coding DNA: TGTGCCAGCAGCTTAGATGGGAGCTCTGGAAACACCATATATTTT. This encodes CASSLDGSSGNTIYF.

The CDR3 nucleotides are TGTGCCAGCAGTGGTCCGGGACTAGCGGAGACCCAGTACTTC. This translates into CASSGPGLAETQYF. This chain joins TRBV25-1 and TRBJ2-5; 10 nucleotides align to TRBD2. Germline V CDR1 and CDR2: MGHDK, SYGVNS. The V segment lost 4 bases and the J segment 5 bases; nucleotides outside the gene matches: 4. The CDR3 consists of 14 residues. Variable domain in full (rest from reference TRBV25-1 and TRBJ2-5): EADIYQTPRYLVIGTGKKITLECSQTMGHDKMYWYQQDPGMELHLIHYSYGVNSTEKGDLSSESTVSRIRTEHFPLTLESARPSHTSQYLCASSGPGLAETQYFGPGTRLLVL.

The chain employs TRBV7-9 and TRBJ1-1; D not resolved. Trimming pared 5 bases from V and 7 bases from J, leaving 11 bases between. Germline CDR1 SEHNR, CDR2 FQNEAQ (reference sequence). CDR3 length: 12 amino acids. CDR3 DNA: TGTGCCAGCAGCCCCGGGAGCATTGAAGCTTTCTTT. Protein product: CASSPGSIEAFF.

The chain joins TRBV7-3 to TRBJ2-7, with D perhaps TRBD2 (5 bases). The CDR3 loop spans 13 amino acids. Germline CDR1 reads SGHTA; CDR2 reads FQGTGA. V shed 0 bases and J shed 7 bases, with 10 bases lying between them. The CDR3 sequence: CASSLTRTGEQYF. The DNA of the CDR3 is TGTGCCAGCAGCTTAACTAGGACGGGAGAGCAGTACTTC. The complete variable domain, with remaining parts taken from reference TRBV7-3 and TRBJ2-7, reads GAGVSQTPSNKVTEKGKYVELRCDPISGHTALYWYRQSLGQGPEFLIYFQGTGAADDSGLPNDRFFAVRPEGSVSTLKIQRTERGDSAVYLCASSLTRTGEQYFGPGTRLTVT.

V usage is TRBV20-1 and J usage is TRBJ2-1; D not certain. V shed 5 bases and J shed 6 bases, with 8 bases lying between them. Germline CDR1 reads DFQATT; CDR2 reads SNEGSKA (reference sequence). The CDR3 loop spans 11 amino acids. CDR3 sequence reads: CSASRSNEQFF. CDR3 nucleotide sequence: TGCAGTGCTTCACGTAGCAATGAGCAGTTCTTC.

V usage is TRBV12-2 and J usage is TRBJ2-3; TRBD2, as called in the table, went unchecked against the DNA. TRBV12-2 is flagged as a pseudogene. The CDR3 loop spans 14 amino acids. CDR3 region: CASRLAGGTDTQYF. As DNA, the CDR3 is TGTGCAAGTCGCTTAGCGGGGGGGACAGATACGCAGTATTTT.